A single sample gave rise to the 7 T cell receptor beta chains below, sequenced in a study of shared clonotypes between healthy human individuals (dated by TCRdb to about 2020). Libraries were made using the immunoSEQ multiplex PCR assay. The immuneACCESS repertoire file appears here via TCRdb, limited to in-frame rearrangements. These files lack a portion of the clones; in checked studies, under half of the deficit traces to unresolved V genes, and the cause of the others is not known. The sample profile shows about 470,000 clones; about 85% of them were found once. 13% of the sample is taken by the ten largest. Sequenced: PBMCs. The receptors were sampled from a woman between 40 and 50 years old in good health. Some clones in this sample may be carry-over from other donors' samples.

This clone was picked up one time. One end of the junction does not line up with germline, which may come from a read error. Additional DNA sequences in this sample encode the identical CDR3. V gene TRBV2 combines with J gene TRBJ2-6, with no clear D. Germline loops: CDR1 SNHLY, CDR2 FYNNEI. The CDR3 covers 13 residues. The DNA of the CDR3 is TGCGCCAGCGCGTCTTTTGGGGCCAACGTCCTGACTTTC. Its translation is CASASFGANVLTF.

This chain connects TRBV10-1 to TRBJ1-1; 8 nucleotides match TRBD1. The germline V gene encodes CDR1 WNHNN and CDR2 SYGVQD (reference sequence). The V and J ends lost 6 bases and 4 bases, in that order; junction bases with no gene match: 7. This CDR3 has 14 amino acids. CDR3 amino acids: CASSPTGGITEAFF. The CDR3 DNA sequence: TGCGCCAGCAGCCCCACAGGGGGTATCACTGAAGCTTTCTTT.

The gene calls are TRBV14 and TRBJ2-7; 7 bases are a match to TRBD2. Germline V lookup: CDR1 SGHDN, CDR2 FVKESK. This CDR3 comprises 14 residues. With 1 base clipped from V and 2 bases from J, the junction kept 2 bases outside the gene matches. CDR3 DNA: TGTGCCAGCAGCCAAGTAAGCGGGGCCTACGAGCAGTACTTC. Amino acids: CASSQVSGAYEQYF. Combining the CDR3 with reference TRBV14 and TRBJ2-7 gives the whole variable domain EAGVTQFPSHSVIEKGQTVTLRCDPISGHDNLYWYRRVMGKEIKFLLHFVKESKQDESGMPNNRFLAERTGGTYSTLKVQPAELEDSGVYFCASSQVSGAYEQYFGPGTRLTVT.

This clone appeared a few times. The rearrangement links TRBV9 to TRBJ1-4; D is unclear. The CDR3 covers 14 residues. Trimming removed 3 bases at V and 4 bases at J, with 10 bases between. Germline V CDR1 and CDR2: SGDLS, YYNGEE. The CDR3 spells CASSARTGNEKLFF. The CDR3 DNA is TGTGCCAGCAGCGCCCGGACGGGTAATGAAAAACTGTTTTTT.

The chain carries TRBV5-6 and TRBJ2-6; tentative D call: TRBD2 (6 bases). The CDR3 length is 15 residues. V dropped 2 bases and J dropped 2 bases, with 8 bases sitting between them. Germline lookup yields CDR1 SGHDT and CDR2 YYEEEE. This CDR3 reads CASSFWGAGANVLTF. CDR3 DNA: TGTGCCAGCAGCTTCTGGGGGGCTGGGGCCAACGTCCTGACTTTC.

The genes are TRBV10-3 and TRBJ2-6; D not resolved. The germline gives CDR1 ENHRY, CDR2 SYGVKD. Trimming removed 10 bases from V and 0 bases from J, with 10 bases in between. The CDR3 loop spans 14 amino acids. CDR3 DNA: TGTGCCACGAGGATGAACTCTGGGGCCAACGTCCTGACTTTC. Amino acid sequence: CATRMNSGANVLTF.

This clone showed up many times. The chain recombines TRBV18 with TRBJ2-3, with D perhaps matching TRBD1 or TRBD2 (5 bases each). The CDR3 contains 16 residues. V was clipped by 3 bases and J by 6 bases, with 19 bases between them. The germline V gene encodes CDR1 KGHSH and CDR2 LQKENI. The CDR3 sequence: CASSPTGTPEVDTQYF. Written as DNA, the CDR3 is TGTGCCAGCTCACCCACCGGGACCCCGGAGGTGGATACGCAGTATTTT.